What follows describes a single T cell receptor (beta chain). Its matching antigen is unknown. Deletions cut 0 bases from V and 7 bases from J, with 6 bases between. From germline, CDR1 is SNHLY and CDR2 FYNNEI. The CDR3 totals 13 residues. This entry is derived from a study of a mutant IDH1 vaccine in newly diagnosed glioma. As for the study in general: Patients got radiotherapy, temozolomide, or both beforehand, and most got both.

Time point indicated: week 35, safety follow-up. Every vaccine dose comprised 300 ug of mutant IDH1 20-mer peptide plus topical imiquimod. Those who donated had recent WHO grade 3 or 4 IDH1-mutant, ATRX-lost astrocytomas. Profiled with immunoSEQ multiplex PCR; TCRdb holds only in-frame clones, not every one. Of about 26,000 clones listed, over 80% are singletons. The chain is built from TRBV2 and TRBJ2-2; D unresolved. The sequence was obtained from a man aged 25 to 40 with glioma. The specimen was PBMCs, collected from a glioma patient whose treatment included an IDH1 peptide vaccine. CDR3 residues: CASSEARGGELFF. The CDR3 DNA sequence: TGTGCCAGCAGTGAAGCAAGAGGCGGGGAGCTGTTTTTT.